The 16 T cell receptor beta chains below all came from one sample that was sequenced in a study of technical replicates of blood from four donors. Only in-frame clones appear in the TCRdb table, and some are missing; sequencing was by immunoSEQ multiplex PCR. The data show about 82,000 clones, around 94% seen once. What was sequenced was T cells isolated from PBMCs. The receptors stem from a human donor in good health.

This CDR3 reads CASSPPPQNTEAFF. The CDR3 DNA follows: TGTGCCAGCAGTCCCCCCCCACAGAACACTGAAGCTTTCTTT. This chain links TRBV28 with TRBJ1-1; D unclear. The CDR3 sequence is 14 residues long. Trimming took 5 bases from V and 1 from J, leaving 11 bases between them. Germline V gene lookup returns CDR1 MDHEN and CDR2 SYDVKM.

The chain has TRBV5-4 and TRBJ2-1, with 12 bases fitting TRBD2. V was pared by 3 bases and J by 6 bases, with 10 bases of the junction left unmatched. The CDR3 runs 17 residues. From germline, CDR1 is SGHNT and CDR2 YYREEE (reference sequence). The CDR3 DNA reads TGTGCCAGCAGCTCCGTCCTAGCGGGAGGGCTTCTCAATGAGCAGTTCTTC. Protein product: CASSSVLAGGLLNEQFF.

This clone appeared a few times. The rearrangement uses TRBV5-1 and TRBJ1-2; TRBD1 matches 8 bases. CDR3 length equals 14 residues. Germline assignment: CDR1 SGHRS and CDR2 YFSETQ. Trimming took 0 bases from V and 2 from J; bases not matched to a gene: 0. The CDR3 here is CASSLGQGNYGYTF. CDR3 in DNA: TGCGCCAGCAGCTTGGGACAGGGGAACTATGGCTACACCTTC.

The chain recombines TRBV7-3 with TRBJ1-1, with a tentative D call TRBD1 (6 bases). This CDR3 has 14 amino acids. Trimming pared 4 bases from V and 1 base from J, leaving 10 bases between. Germline V gene lookup returns CDR1 SGHTA and CDR2 FQGTGA. The CDR3 region has the DNA TGTGCCAGCAGCTCGGGACACAAGAACACTGAAGCTTTCTTT. Translating gives CASSSGHKNTEAFF.

The chain links TRBV10-2 to TRBJ1-4, with D possibly TRBD1 on 5 matching bases. The CDR3 loop spans 14 amino acids. Germline CDR1 WSHSY, CDR2 SAAADI. V lost 4 bases to trimming and J lost 8 bases, with 14 bases between them. Here the CDR3 reads CASSVGGYREKLFF. For the CDR3, the DNA is TGCGCCAGCAGTGTGGGGGGGTATCGCGAAAAACTGTTTTTT.

This sequence joins TRBV28 and TRBJ2-6; D is perhaps TRBD1 (6 bases). The CDR3 contains 18 residues. The V gene's germline CDR1 is MDHEN and CDR2 SYDVKM. Trimming took off 3 bases at V and 0 bases at J, with 15 bases between the two ends. The CDR3 DNA is TGTGCCAGCAGTTTCCTATTACTGACAGGCTCTGGGGCCAACGTCCTGACTTTC. Translated: CASSFLLLTGSGANVLTF.

J is TRBJ2-2 and V is TRBV30; TRBD1 matches at 9 bases. With 3 bases clipped from V and 6 bases from J, the junction kept 11 bases outside the gene matches. The germline V gene encodes CDR1 GTSNPN and CDR2 SVGIG (reference sequence). The CDR3 loop spans 16 amino acids. The CDR3: CAWSVKGQGIAGELFF. The CDR3 nucleotides are TGTGCCTGGAGCGTTAAAGGACAGGGGATTGCCGGGGAGCTGTTTTTT.

The V call is TRBV7-9, the J call TRBJ2-1, with unresolved D. CDR1 is SEHNR and CDR2 is FQNEAQ in the germline V gene (reference sequence). The CDR3 extends over 17 amino acids. V was pared by 5 bases and J by 0 bases, with 17 bases between. The CDR3 DNA reads TGTGCCAGCAGCCTGGGTAAGCCGTCGGGCTCCTACAATGAGCAGTTCTTC. It codes for CASSLGKPSGSYNEQFF.

The CDR3 here is CASSATRGAEYGYTF. The CDR3, as DNA: TGTGCCAGCAGCGCCACTCGGGGGGCTGAGTATGGCTACACCTTC. The genes are TRBV9 and TRBJ1-2; D is possibly TRBD1 (6 bases). This CDR3 spans 15 amino acids. The germline V and J ends were trimmed by 3 bases and 5 bases, with 17 bases remaining between them. Germline V CDR1 and CDR2: SGDLS, YYNGEE.

The rearrangement links TRBV9 to TRBJ1-2, with a tentative D call TRBD1 (5 bases). V was trimmed by 3 bases and J by 4 bases, leaving 16 bases between them. The germline gives CDR1 SGDLS, CDR2 YYNGEE. This CDR3 has 15 residues. This chain's CDR3 is CASSGGTGGGYGYTF. The CDR3 DNA follows: TGTGCCAGCAGCGGTGGGACTGGAGGCGGCTATGGCTACACCTTC.

Note on this clone: The sample has other DNA sequences that encode this CDR3 too. This chain links TRBV4-1 with TRBJ2-7, with TRBD2 matching 8 bases. CDR1 is MGHRA, CDR2 YSYEKL, per germline. The CDR3 has 16 amino acids. The junction had 8 bases not matched to a gene; V was cut back by 1 base and J by 3 bases. CDR3: CASSQAPSGSSYEQYF. CDR3 sequence (DNA): TGCGCCAGCAGCCAAGCCCCGAGCGGGAGTAGCTACGAGCAGTACTTC.

The chain recombines TRBV13 with TRBJ2-1; 8 nucleotides align to TRBD2. The CDR3 runs to 13 residues. V lost 5 bases to trimming and J lost 7 bases; unmatched junction nucleotides: 4. CDR1 is PRHDT, CDR2 FYEKMQ, per germline (reference sequence). As DNA, the CDR3 is TGTGCCAGCAGCCCCCCTAGCGGGAATGAGCAGTTCTTC. This sequence encodes CASSPPSGNEQFF.

This clone was seen once. J is TRBJ2-7 and V is TRBV7-6; no reliable D call. V was shortened by 5 bases and J by 3 bases, with 5 bases between the two germline ends. The CDR3 runs to 11 residues. Germline V gives CDR1 SGHVS, CDR2 FNYEAQ. DNA for the CDR3: TGTGCCAGCAGCAACTACTACGAGCAGTACTTC. Its translation: CASSNYYEQYF. The entire variable domain, with the rest obtained from reference TRBV7-6 and TRBJ2-7, is as follows: GAGVSQSPRYKVTKRGQDVALRCDPISGHVSLYWYRQALGQGPEFLTYFNYEAQQDKSGLPNDRFSAERPEGSISTLTIQRTEQRDSAMYRCASSNYYEQYFGPGTRLTVT.

This clone appeared a few times. The rearrangement links TRBV10-3 to TRBJ1-1; D is perhaps TRBD1 (5 bases). The V and J ends lost 7 bases and 0 bases respectively, with 12 bases between them. The length of the CDR3 is 14 residues. The V gene's germline CDR1 is ENHRY and CDR2 SYGVKD. CDR3 nucleotides: TGTGCCATCAAAAGGGGTATTATGAACACTGAAGCTTTCTTT. As protein: CAIKRGIMNTEAFF.

The chain joins TRBV7-3 to TRBJ1-2; 9 bases map to TRBD1. Unmatched junction bases numbered 4, after V lost 4 bases and J lost 4 bases. Germline V CDR1 and CDR2: SGHTA, FQGTGA. The CDR3 sequence is 14 residues long. DNA for the CDR3: TGTGCCAGCAGCTCGGGACAGGGAACCTATGGCTACACCTTC. Residues: CASSSGQGTYGYTF.

For the CDR3, the DNA is TGTGCCAGTAGTAGCGGGAGCTCCTACGAGCAGTACTTC. This codes for CASSSGSSYEQYF. The chain uses TRBV19 and TRBJ2-7, with TRBD2 identical over 7 bases. Germline trimming cut 4 bases from V and 0 bases from J; bases unmatched to any gene: 0. This CDR3 contains 13 residues. Germline loops: CDR1 LNHDA, CDR2 SQIVND (reference sequence).